Only a few counts were recorded for the clone carrying this TCR beta chain. Its target is not known. Germline values: CDR1 SEHNR, CDR2 FQNEAQ (reference sequence). The CDR3 is 14 residues long. Trimming took 3 bases from V and 2 from J, leaving 11 bases between them. This specimen comes from a study of T cell responses to AZD1222 COVID-19 vaccine. Study conclusions and caveats: There were repertoire samples only from the period after the peak T cell response. Close to half of spike-specific TCRs reportedly recognize unmutated variant regions.

Clones were read by immunoSEQ multiplex PCR, and TCRdb kept only the in-frame ones, dropping some. There are around 44,000 clones in the sample; approximately 86% occur only once, and around 7% lies in the top ten. The TCR comes from an adult who received the AZD1222 COVID-19 vaccine. This specimen was peripheral blood, taken 28 days after the second AZD1222 dose. This chain links TRBV7-9 with TRBJ2-7; possible D gene TRBD2, 5 bases. The CDR3 spells CASSFRGNPYEQYF. Here the CDR3 DNA reads TGTGCCAGCAGCTTCAGAGGGAACCCCTACGAGCAGTACTTC.